Sequencing of this T cell receptor beta chain was carried out in a study of blood T cell repertoires in COVID-19. Those enrolled, adults aged roughly 18 to 95 years, came from fewer than 25 US areas. Participants reported their clinical history, and cohort assignment relied on those reports. This CDR3 is built from 16 residues. Germline V gives CDR1 SGHDT, CDR2 YYEEEE. J gave up 1 base and V 5 bases, and 9 bases lay outside the gene matches. Sequencing used immunoSEQ multiplex PCR; TCRdb keeps in-frame clones, though not all of them. The sample contains some 150,000 clones, about 85% of which appear only once.

V usage is TRBV5-6 and J usage is TRBJ1-2, with 9 bases matching TRBD1. The sample was PBMCs or T cells enriched from blood (not recorded which). The receptor's source is a middle-aged woman who had recovered from COVID-19. The CDR3 protein is CASSPGTGLLNYGYTF. CDR3 nucleotide sequence: TGTGCCAGCAGTCCCGGGACAGGGTTGCTTAACTATGGCTACACCTTC.